A single sample is the source of the 20 T cell receptor beta chains below, sequenced in a study of cytomegalovirus exposure and HLA in healthy donors. PCR used 60 Vbeta primers and 13 Jbeta primers. TCRdb's table, derived via immunoSEQ multiplex PCR, lists solely in-frame clones and lacks some. The sample lists 150,000 to 200,000 clones, around 81% occurring once. Sequencing input: PBMCs. Receptor source: a young woman in good health and CMV-seropositive.

This chain joins TRBV19 and TRBJ2-7; D gene unclear. The CDR3 loop spans 15 amino acids. Trimming removed 5 bases from V and 3 bases from J, with 17 bases in between. The germline gives CDR1 LNHDA, CDR2 SQIVND (reference sequence). The DNA of the CDR3 is TGTGCCAGTAGTCCACAATCGTTACCCAGCTACGAGCAGTACTTC. It is translated as CASSPQSLPSYEQYF.

The chain uses TRBV7-6 and TRBJ1-2, with D maybe TRBD1 (5 bases). Germline CDR1 and CDR2: SGHVS and FNYEAQ. Trimming took 4 bases from V and 8 from J, leaving 23 bases between them. CDR3 size: 16 residues. Here the CDR3 reads CASSSALGGTSAGYTF. The DNA of the CDR3 is TGTGCCAGCAGCTCAGCCCTTGGGGGGACCTCTGCGGGCTACACCTTC.

This chain connects TRBV6-5 to TRBJ2-7, with D tentatively TRBD1 (6 bases). The CDR3 spans 14 residues. Per germline, CDR1 MNHEY and CDR2 SVGAGI. Trimming took off 8 bases at V and 0 bases at J, with 14 bases between the two ends. This chain's CDR3 is CASGTGQISYEQYF. The CDR3 DNA reads TGTGCCAGCGGTACAGGGCAGATCTCCTACGAGCAGTACTTC.

This clone turned up a few times. The genes are TRBV7-6 and TRBJ2-7; a possible D gene is TRBD1 (6 bases). Trimming left V 3 bases short and J 3 bases short, with 15 bases between. CDR1 is SGHVS, CDR2 FNYEAQ, per germline. This CDR3 is 15 amino acids long. CDR3 sequence reads: CASSLGGAGVYEQYF. Written as DNA, the CDR3 is TGTGCCAGCAGCTTGGGTGGGGCAGGGGTCTACGAGCAGTACTTC.

This sequence joins TRBV7-3 and TRBJ2-1; D is ambiguous. The CDR3 covers 14 residues. V lost 4 bases to trimming and J lost 7 bases, with 14 bases between them. Looked up from germline, CDR1 is SGHTA and CDR2 is FQGTGA. CDR3 sequence reads: CASSSPPEMNEQFF. The CDR3 DNA sequence: TGTGCCAGCAGCTCCCCTCCAGAAATGAATGAGCAGTTCTTC.

The chain joins TRBV7-9 to TRBJ2-7, with 8 bases fitting TRBD2. Germline CDR1 SEHNR, CDR2 FQNEAQ (reference sequence). CDR3 size: 13 residues. V lost 5 bases and J lost 6; bases outside the gene matches: 6. CDR3 nucleotide sequence: TGTGCCAGCAGCCCGACGGGAGGGGCCGAGCAGTACTTC. Its translation: CASSPTGGAEQYF.

The rearrangement links TRBV2 to TRBJ1-2; unclear D gene. Germline lookup yields CDR1 SNHLY and CDR2 FYNNEI. Trimming shortened V by 7 bases and J by 3 bases, and 15 bases separated the two germline ends. The CDR3 runs 14 residues. The CDR3 nucleotides read TGTGCCAGCAATGATGGGAGAGCGGACTATGGCTACACCTTC. This codes for CASNDGRADYGYTF.

The genes are TRBV5-4 and TRBJ1-4; 10 bases agree with TRBD1. There are 14 residues in the CDR3. V was clipped by 2 bases and J by 6 bases; unmatched bases: 1. In germline, CDR1 is SGHNT, CDR2 YYREEE (reference sequence). The CDR3 DNA sequence: TGTGCCAGCAGCTTCGGGACAGGGGATGAAAAACTGTTTTTT. This encodes CASSFGTGDEKLFF.

The chain couples TRBV5-1 to TRBJ1-1, with 8 bases aligning to TRBD1. The CDR3 sequence is 16 residues long. Germline values: CDR1 SGHRS, CDR2 YFSETQ. V shed 4 bases and J 1 base; nucleotides not matched to a gene: 9. CDR3 sequence: CASSPRQGWGNTEAFF. CDR3 DNA sequence: TGCGCCAGCAGCCCCCGACAGGGGTGGGGGAACACTGAAGCTTTCTTT.

V gene TRBV5-8 combines with J gene TRBJ1-2, with 7 bases matching TRBD1. The V segment lost 4 bases and the J segment 5 bases; nucleotides outside the gene matches: 14. CDR3 size: 16 residues. CDR1 is SGHTS, CDR2 YDEGEE, per germline. The CDR3 sequence: CASSPLPDRPGYGYTF. CDR3 DNA: TGTGCCAGCAGCCCCCTTCCGGACAGGCCGGGATATGGCTACACCTTC.

The chain has TRBV18 and TRBJ2-2; TRBD1 matches 8 bases. Trimming took 0 bases from V and 10 from J; bases not matched to a gene: 13. Germline CDR1 KGHSH, CDR2 LQKENI. The CDR3 has 17 amino acids. The CDR3 protein is CASSPPLDRVFDEELFF. CDR3 DNA sequence: TGTGCCAGCTCACCACCGCTGGACAGGGTGTTTGATGAGGAGCTGTTTTTT.

The CDR3 nucleotides are TGTGCCAGCAGTGAAGCCCTGGCGGGACAGGTTACAACTAATGAAAAACTGTTTTTT. Translation: CASSEALAGQVTTNEKLFF. The V call is TRBV6-1, the J call TRBJ1-4, with 8 bases fitting TRBD1. V gave up 0 bases and J gave up 0 bases; unmatched junction bases: 9. The CDR3 sequence is 19 residues long. Looked up from germline, CDR1 is MNHNS and CDR2 is SASEGT.

This chain joins TRBV5-4 and TRBJ2-3; 10 bases align to TRBD2. Trimming at V came to 2 bases and at J to 5 bases, leaving 5 bases not matched to a gene. CDR1 SGHNT and CDR2 YYREEE come from the germline V gene (reference sequence). The CDR3 runs to 15 residues. CDR3 in amino acids: CASSFSGGARDTQYF. Written as DNA, the CDR3 is TGTGCCAGCAGCTTCAGCGGGGGGGCCAGAGATACGCAGTATTTT. Combining the CDR3 with reference TRBV5-4 and TRBJ2-3 gives the whole variable domain ETGVTQSPTHLIKTRGQQVTLRCSSQSGHNTVSWYQQALGQGPQFIFQYYREEENGRGNFPPRFSGLQFPNYSSELNVNALELDDSALYLCASSFSGGARDTQYFGPGTRLTVL.

V is TRBV11-2 and J is TRBJ1-2; no reliable D call. CDR1 SGHAT and CDR2 FQNNGV come from the germline V gene. Trimming shortened V by 1 base and J by 8 bases, and 14 bases separated the two germline ends. This CDR3 is built from 14 residues. The CDR3 coding sequence is TGTGCCAGCAGCTTAGCCCCGAGGGTTGGCGGCTACACCTTC. Translated, it gives CASSLAPRVGGYTF.

V and J are TRBV29-1 and TRBJ1-5; 8 positions agree with TRBD1. The germline gives CDR1 SQVTM, CDR2 ANQGSEA. This CDR3 region has 14 residues. J lost 7 bases, V lost 7 bases, and 12 bases had no gene match. The CDR3: CSEDRVGFWQPQHF. The CDR3 DNA reads TGCAGCGAGGACAGGGTCGGATTTTGGCAGCCCCAGCATTTT.

The rearrangement joins TRBV6-1 to TRBJ1-3; 9 bases fit TRBD1. CDR3 length: 14 amino acids. The trim removed 8 bases at V and 6 bases at J, leaving 8 bases unmatched. The germline V gene encodes CDR1 MNHNS and CDR2 SASEGT. The CDR3 bases are TGTGCCAGCTGGGACAGGGTCGGCTTAAACACCATATATTTT. Translation: CASWDRVGLNTIYF.

J is TRBJ1-3 and V is TRBV29-1, with TRBD1 matching 9 bases. There are 14 residues in the CDR3. Looked up from germline, CDR1 is SQVTM and CDR2 is ANQGSEA. The V gene end was trimmed by 0 bases and the J gene end by 11 bases; junction bases not matched to a gene: 8. CDR3 DNA: TGCAGCGTTGAAGAAGGGGGACAGGGACGTGCCATATATTTT. Amino acids: CSVEEGGQGRAIYF.

The chain is built from TRBV5-6 and TRBJ2-1; tentative D call: TRBD1 (6 bases). Trimming cost V 4 bases and J 5 bases, with 10 bases left between them. The CDR3 extends over 13 amino acids. Per germline, CDR1 SGHDT and CDR2 YYEEEE. The DNA of the CDR3 is TGTGCCAGCAGCGGCAGACAGGACAATGAGCAGTTCTTC. Its protein is CASSGRQDNEQFF.

This clone was counted once. V usage is TRBV15 and J usage is TRBJ2-3; D uncertain. Germline-derived CDR1 and CDR2 are LNHNV and YYDKDF (reference sequence). Trimming removed 0 bases from V and 4 bases from J, with 8 bases in between. The CDR3 covers 14 residues. The CDR3 nucleotides are TGTGCCACCAGCAGAGATCTCCGGGCAGATACGCAGTATTTT. Protein sequence: CATSRDLRADTQYF.

V and J are TRBV7-2 and TRBJ2-2; possibly TRBD1 for D (5 bases). The V end was cut by 3 bases, the J end by 6 bases, with 14 bases between. The CDR3 sequence is 15 residues long. Germline CDR1 and CDR2: SGHTA and FQGNSA. This CDR3 is CASSFLGDFAGELFF. The CDR3 coding sequence is TGTGCCAGCAGCTTTTTAGGGGATTTCGCCGGGGAGCTGTTTTTT.